The 3 T cell receptor beta chains reported below all come from one sample, sequenced in a study of CD8+ T cells in alopecia areata. The treatment denotes: oral pan-JAK inhibitor, 5-10 mg twice daily. After isolation, RNA underwent reverse transcription to generate cDNA as the sequencing template. Sequencing was performed with immunoSEQ multiplex PCR; in TCRdb, only in-frame clones are kept and a portion is missing. Here the sample spans some 44,000 clones, roughly 89% being singletons. The source material was CD8+ T cells sorted from blood, sampled at week 24, from a patient treated with tofacitinib. The receptors were sampled from a human donor with alopecia areata.

This clone occurred once. The chain couples TRBV7-8 to TRBJ2-2; possibly TRBD1 for D (5 bases). This CDR3 has 17 residues. The germline V gene has CDR1 SGHVS and CDR2 FQNEAQ. Trimming pared 7 bases from V and 0 bases from J, leaving 18 bases between. The CDR3 spells CASTPTELRANTGELFF. The CDR3 nucleotides read TGTGCCAGCACCCCGACTGAGCTCAGGGCGAACACCGGGGAGCTGTTTTTT.

This chain links TRBV6-6 with TRBJ2-6; perhaps D is TRBD1 or TRBD2 (5 bases each). The germline CDR1 and CDR2 sequences are MNHNY and SVGAGI (reference sequence). CDR3 length equals 15 residues. Trimming pared 6 bases from V and 15 bases from J, leaving 24 bases between. The CDR3: CASSVTRAGTRDLTF. The CDR3 DNA reads as TGTGCCAGCAGCGTCACCCGGGCAGGGACCAGAGACCTGACTTTC.

This sequence joins TRBV19 and TRBJ1-2, with D unclear. Germline V gene data show CDR1 as LNHDA and CDR2 as SQIVND (reference sequence). Trimming took 3 bases from V and 4 from J, leaving 9 bases between them. The CDR3 loop spans 13 amino acids. This chain's CDR3 is CASSIDGPYGYTF. CDR3 sequence (DNA): TGTGCCAGTAGTATTGACGGGCCCTATGGCTACACCTTC.